This T cell receptor beta chain originates from a study of T cells in Graves' hyperthyroidism and ophthalmopathy. Study details: Peripheral blood was collected at initial diagnosis, before any treatment.

The CDR3 consists of 15 residues. Germline-derived CDR1 and CDR2 are MDHEN and SYDVKM. J gave up 3 bases and V 5 bases, and 6 bases lay outside the gene matches. Study conclusions and caveats: Blood also contained most expanded thyroid clonotypes above 0.001.

Absent ophthalmopathy progression within 18 months defined stable Graves' hyperthyroidism. Patients were aged 18 to 65, had disease duration under 2 months, and had newly diagnosed hyperthyroidism. This clonotype was recorded many times. Its target is not known. Regions amplified from RNA transcripts were the TCR beta CDR3 regions. A set of HTBI primers served as the primers for a first-round RT-PCR of the TCR CDR3. TCRdb fed the multiplex PCR reads into MiXCR, producing one record per CDR3 protein. The sample includes about 560,000 distinct CDR3 sequences, 16% of them seen just once. Material for sequencing was blood. V gene TRBV28 combines with J gene TRBJ2-4; 8 nucleotides match TRBD1. The receptor was derived from a woman under 30 with Graves' hyperthyroidism. The CDR3 DNA follows: TGTGCCAGCAGTGACAGGGGTCGAGACAAAAACATTCAGTACTTC. Residues: CASSDRGRDKNIQYF. The full variable domain, in which reference TRBV28 and TRBJ2-4 provide the parts outside the CDR3, is DVKVTQSSRYLVKRTGEKVFLECVQDMDHENMFWYRQDPGLGLRLIYFSYDVKMKEKGDIPEGYSVSREKKERFSLILESASTNQTSMYLCASSDRGRDKNIQYFGAGTRLSVL.